This T cell receptor beta chain emerged from a study of regulatory T cells in long-lasting Graves disease. Time point in this sample: newly diagnosed GD, antithyroid drugs for less than 3 months. From PBMCs, RNA was extracted and then used to make the TCR library. The junction had 6 bases not matched to a gene; V was cut back by 0 bases and J by 6 bases. The germline V gene has CDR1 MNHEY and CDR2 SMNVEV (reference sequence). The CDR3 totals 15 residues. This clonotype was seen repeatedly, ten times or more. iRepertoire HTBI primers and Arm-PCR of CDR3 regions built TCR beta libraries. Using its own MiXCR run on the multiplex PCR reads, TCRdb lists one record per CDR3 protein. The sample lists about 450,000 distinct CDR3 sequences; 16% were seen once. These sequences were also reported in another study, on T cells in Graves' hyperthyroidism and ophthalmopathy.

Sequencing used peripheral blood mononuclear cells (PBMCs), obtained at new diagnosis, from a patient treated with antithyroid drugs. This rearrangement joins TRBV27 to TRBJ2-7, with 9 positions matching TRBD2. The TCR comes from a woman aged 25-40 years with Graves disease. The chain's CDR3 is CASSLSVSGSREQYF. CDR3 sequence (DNA): TGTGCCAGCAGTTTATCCGTTAGCGGGAGCCGCGAGCAGTACTTC.